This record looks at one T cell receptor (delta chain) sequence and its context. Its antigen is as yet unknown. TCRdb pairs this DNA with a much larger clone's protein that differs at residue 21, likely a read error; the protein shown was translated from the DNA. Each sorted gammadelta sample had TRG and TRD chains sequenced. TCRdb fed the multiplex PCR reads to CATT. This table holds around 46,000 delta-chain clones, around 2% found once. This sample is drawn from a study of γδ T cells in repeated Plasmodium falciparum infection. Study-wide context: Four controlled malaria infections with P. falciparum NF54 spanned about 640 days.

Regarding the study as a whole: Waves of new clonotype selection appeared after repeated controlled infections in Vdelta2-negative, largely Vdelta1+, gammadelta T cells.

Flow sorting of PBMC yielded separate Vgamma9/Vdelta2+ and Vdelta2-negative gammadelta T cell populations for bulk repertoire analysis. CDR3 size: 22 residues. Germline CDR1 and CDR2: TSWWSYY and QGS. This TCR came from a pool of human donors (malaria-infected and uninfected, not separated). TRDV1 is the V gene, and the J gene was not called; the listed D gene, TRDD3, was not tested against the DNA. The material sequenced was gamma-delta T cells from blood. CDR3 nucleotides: TGTGCTCTTGGGGAGCTTTCTTCCTACCGACCGTACTGGGGTGCCCGAGCCGATAAACTCACCTTT. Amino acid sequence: CALGELSSYRPYWGARADKLTF.